This T cell receptor (beta chain) stems from a study of neoadjuvant nivolumab and ipilimumab in lung cancer. This table comes from immunoSEQ multiplex PCR, and its TCRdb copy is limited to in-frame clones, with some not included. This table holds 3,000 to 4,500 clones, roughly 90% found once. The CDR3 has 17 residues. Per the germline V gene, CDR1 is LNHDA and CDR2 is SQIVND (reference sequence). V dropped 5 bases and J dropped 4; count of bases not matched to a gene: 10. Sequencing was performed on adjacent normal lung tissue, taken after neoadjuvant nivolumab, alone or with ipilimumab, at or shortly before surgery. The chain combines TRBV19 with TRBJ2-3; 12 bases match TRBD2. This clonotype originated in an adult with non-small cell lung cancer. The CDR3 DNA is TGTGCCAGTAGTCCTAATAGACTAGCGGGAGCTTCAGATACGCAGTATTTT. It codes for CASSPNRLAGASDTQYF.